What follows are 8 T cell receptor beta chains derived from one specimen sequenced in a study of T cell responses to AZD1222 COVID-19 vaccine. Repertoires were generated with immunoSEQ multiplex PCR, while TCRdb's copy carries only in-frame clones and drops some. This table holds some 99,000 clones, roughly 87% found once. Here the sequenced sample was peripheral blood, taken on day 0 of MenACWY control vaccination. The receptors were sampled from an adult in good health.

V is TRBV5-8 and J is TRBJ1-2, with D possibly being TRBD1 (6 bases). Germline CDR1 SGHTS, CDR2 YDEGEE. With 4 bases removed from V and 2 bases from J, the gap between germline ends came to 12 bases. The CDR3 is 14 amino acids. CDR3 nucleotides: TGTGCCAGCAGCCGGACAGTAACGAACTATGGCTACACCTTC. It specifies CASSRTVTNYGYTF. The variable domain in full, completed from reference TRBV5-8 and TRBJ1-2, reads EAGVTQSPTHLIKTRGQQATLRCSPISGHTSVYWYQQALGLGLQFLLWYDEGEERNRGNFPPRFSGRQFPNYSSELNVNALELEDSALYLCASSRTVTNYGYTFGSGTRLTVV.

J is TRBJ1-1 and V is TRBV7-3; D unclear. The CDR3 totals 15 residues. V was pared by 1 base and J by 0 bases, with 9 bases between. Germline V gene sequence: CDR1 SGHTA, CDR2 FQGTGA. The CDR3 spells CASSLMAIMNTEAFF. The CDR3 region has the DNA TGTGCCAGCAGCTTAATGGCCATCATGAACACTGAAGCTTTCTTT.

This chain connects TRBV28 to TRBJ1-6; 8 bases map to TRBD1. With 2 bases clipped from V and 15 bases from J, the junction kept 9 bases outside the gene matches. The CDR3 sequence is 14 residues long. The germline gives CDR1 MDHEN, CDR2 SYDVKM. The CDR3 DNA is TGTGCCAGCAGTTTACGGACAGGGCGAGGGTTCCTCCACTTT. This sequence encodes CASSLRTGRGFLHF.

V gene TRBV28 combines with J gene TRBJ1-6, with 7 bases identical to TRBD1. V trimming: 5 bases; J trimming: 9 bases; junction bases outside the gene matches: 10. Per germline, CDR1 MDHEN and CDR2 SYDVKM. The CDR3 is 15 residues long. CDR3 protein: CASSPRDSEGSPLHF. CDR3 sequence (DNA): TGTGCCAGCAGTCCTAGGGACAGCGAGGGTTCACCCCTCCACTTT.

This sequence joins TRBV6-4 and TRBJ1-2; D unresolved. The CDR3 extends over 15 amino acids. Trimming cost V 3 bases and J 8 bases, with 19 bases left between them. Germline V gene lookup returns CDR1 MRHNA and CDR2 SNTAGT. The CDR3 DNA follows: TGTGCCAGCAGTGAAAGTTGGCAGGTTTGGTACGGCTACACCTTC. Translation gives CASSESWQVWYGYTF.

The CDR3 region has the DNA TGTGCCAGCAGCGCCGGACTAGCGGGGGTAAGCTCCTACAATGAGCAGTTCTTC. Amino acids: CASSAGLAGVSSYNEQFF. V usage is TRBV9 and J usage is TRBJ2-1; 13 positions match TRBD2. The V and J ends lost 3 bases and 0 bases, in that order; junction bases with no gene match: 6. Germline V lookup: CDR1 SGDLS, CDR2 YYNGEE. CDR3 length: 18 amino acids.

With respect to this clone: Other DNA sequences of this sample code for an identical CDR3. The rearrangement uses TRBV6-5 and TRBJ1-1; TRBD1 aligns across 9 bases. CDR3 length: 15 residues. In germline, CDR1 is MNHEY, CDR2 SVGAGI. The V and J ends lost 0 bases and 3 bases, in that order; junction bases with no gene match: 2. The CDR3 region is CASSYSRTGDTEAFF. CDR3 sequence (DNA): TGTGCCAGCAGTTACTCCCGGACAGGGGACACTGAAGCTTTCTTT.

The chain joins TRBV18 to TRBJ2-7; a weak D match, TRBD1 (5 bases). The V gene's germline CDR1 is KGHSH and CDR2 LQKENI. Trimming took off 5 bases at V and 4 bases at J, with 12 bases between the two ends. The CDR3 runs to 13 residues. As DNA, the CDR3 is TGTGCCAGCTCATCGACAGACAAATACGAGCAGTACTTC. Translation: CASSSTDKYEQYF.